A selection of T cell receptor beta chains follows, all from one sample in a study of T cells expressing NK-cell markers. Reanalyzing the 5' RACE reads, TCRdb keeps one entry per CDR3 protein, without DNA. The listing contains approximately 420,000 distinct CDR3 sequences. Sequenced input: blood T cells: a sorted CD56 or NKG2C T cell subset, CD4+ or CD8+ T cells, or bulk PBMC T cells (not recorded which). Receptors originate from a woman in her forties or fifties in good health. The CDR3 runs from the conserved cysteine through the conserved F or W. The order of the fields is V gene, J gene, CDR3 protein.

TRBV7-2	TRBJ1-5	CASSLADSVSNQPQHF
TRBV2	TRBJ2-7	CAGTGGAYEQYF
TRBV20-1	TRBJ2-1	CSARFKGLPGEQFF
TRBV7-8	TRBJ2-1	CASSPRPKSVRNEQFF
TRBV20-1	TRBJ2-3	CSAEKTDTQYF
TRBV3-1	TRBJ2-3	CASSQDLAGVSTDTQYF
TRBV29-1	TRBJ2-5	CSVYLQTEETQYF
TRBV24-1	TRBJ2-1	CATSDIGAGVLNEQFF
TRBV18	TRBJ2-1	CASSPIRSSSYNEQFF
TRBV20-1	TRBJ1-5	CSARVAPGGLGQPQHF
TRBV6-6	TRBJ1-1	CASSYRESGTFNTEAFF
TRBV24-1	TRBJ2-1	CATSVFNEQFF
TRBV29-1	TRBJ1-1	CSVAPGGLYTEAFF
TRBV5-1	TRBJ2-2	CASSLLTSGNGGELFF
TRBV3-1	TRBJ1-6	CASSLVTGYSPLHF
TRBV7-8	TRBJ2-1	CASSSGRTGINEQFF
TRBV10-3	TRBJ2-1	CAISEKGRGFF
TRBV6-2/TRBV6-3	TRBJ2-4	CASSYGGRWLAKNIQYF
TRBV29-1	TRBJ1-1	CSTRPRSENTEAFF
TRBV2	TRBJ2-5	CASSKDQGRQETQYF
TRBV20-1	TRBJ2-3	CSASTREGSTDTQYF
TRBV7-8	TRBJ1-3	CASSLSAGTGNTIYF